This entry lists 5 T cell receptor beta chains sequenced from one sample in a study of vaccination and CD4 T cells after COVID-19. Sequenced with the Oncomine TCR Beta short-read assay was DNA taken from cultured CD4+ T cells. MiXCR was run by TCRdb on the PCR reads, yielding one entry per CDR3 protein. The sample records 15,000 to 20,000 distinct CDR3 sequences, 57% being singletons. For these receptors, no antigen is known. Stated treatment: roughly 11-day PBMC culture with coronavirus spike peptide pools or control peptides (ViraFEST assay). Sequencing was performed on CD4+ T cells from blood, cultured in vitro. These receptor sequences come from a human donor who had recovered from COVID-19.

V gene TRBV7-8 combines with J gene TRBJ2-1, with 12 bases lining up with TRBD2. Germline V gives CDR1 SGHVS, CDR2 FQNEAQ. V dropped 3 bases and J dropped 3; count of bases not matched to a gene: 12. The CDR3 has 19 residues. CDR3 protein: CASSFHSGLAGPLYNEQFF. The CDR3 DNA is TGTGCCAGCAGCTTCCATTCGGGACTAGCGGGCCCACTCTACAATGAGCAGTTCTTC.

The chain is built from TRBV6-5 and TRBJ2-7, with 7 bases identical to TRBD1. There are 18 residues in the CDR3. The ends lost 2 bases at V and 6 bases at J; junction bases unmatched: 19. Germline CDR1 MNHEY, CDR2 SVGAGI. CDR3 sequence: CASSYDPTGKGPSGEQYF. The CDR3 bases are TGTGCCAGCAGTTACGACCCGACAGGGAAGGGTCCCTCGGGCGAGCAGTACTTC.

The genes are TRBV9 and TRBJ1-1; D might be TRBD1 (5 bases). Germline V lookup: CDR1 SGDLS, CDR2 YYNGEE. V was shortened by 3 bases and J by 5 bases, with 14 bases between the two germline ends. The CDR3 is 14 amino acids. The CDR3 DNA reads as TGTGCCAGCAGCGGAGGGGTCTATAGGACTGAAGCTTTCTTT. Encoded protein: CASSGGVYRTEAFF.

This clonotype was counted only a few times. J is TRBJ2-3 and V is TRBV30; 14 bases match TRBD2. Losses at the gene ends were 2 bases for V and 6 bases for J; bases not matched to a gene: 7. CDR3 length: 16 residues. Germline values: CDR1 GTSNPN, CDR2 SVGIG (reference sequence). The CDR3 bases are TGTGCCTGGAGTTCAGGACTAGCGGGAGGTTTGGATACGCAGTATTTT. Amino acids: CAWSSGLAGGLDTQYF.

The J gene is TRBJ1-1, the V gene TRBV11-3; unclear D gene. Trimming left V 4 bases short and J 6 bases short, with 12 bases between. The germline V gene encodes CDR1 SGHNT and CDR2 YENEEA. The CDR3 spans 13 residues. CDR3 coding DNA: TGTGCCAGCAGCTCTCCCGGAACTCCTGAAGCTTTCTTT. This sequence encodes CASSSPGTPEAFF.